In this sample, the clone carrying this TCR beta chain turned up a few times. The data derive from a study of patients and donors after allogeneic stem cell transplantation. Each CDR3 protein is one row after TCRdb ran MiXCR on the RT-PCR reads. The data contain around 150,000 distinct CDR3 sequences, approximately 35% of them seen just once; the ten biggest clones take up 50% to 65%. What was sequenced was blood, either unsorted or a sorted T cell fraction (not recorded which). The sequence was obtained from a human donor who was either an allogeneic HSCT recipient or a stem cell or donor lymphocyte infusion donor (not recorded which). It is not recorded whose cells these are; they may come from a transplant donor.

CDR3 nucleotides: TGTGCCAGCAGCCAAGATACAGACCTCAACTATGGCTACACCTTC. Encoded protein: CASSQDTDLNYGYTF. V is TRBV14 and J is TRBJ1-2; D is ambiguous. Per the germline V gene, CDR1 is SGHDN and CDR2 is FVKESK. The CDR3 contains 15 residues. V was trimmed by 0 bases and J by 2 bases, leaving 10 bases between them. Full variable domain (missing parts from reference TRBV14 and TRBJ1-2): EAGVTQFPSHSVIEKGQTVTLRCDPISGHDNLYWYRRVMGKEIKFLLHFVKESKQDESGMPNNRFLAERTGGTYSTLKVQPAELEDSGVYFCASSQDTDLNYGYTFGSGTRLTVV.